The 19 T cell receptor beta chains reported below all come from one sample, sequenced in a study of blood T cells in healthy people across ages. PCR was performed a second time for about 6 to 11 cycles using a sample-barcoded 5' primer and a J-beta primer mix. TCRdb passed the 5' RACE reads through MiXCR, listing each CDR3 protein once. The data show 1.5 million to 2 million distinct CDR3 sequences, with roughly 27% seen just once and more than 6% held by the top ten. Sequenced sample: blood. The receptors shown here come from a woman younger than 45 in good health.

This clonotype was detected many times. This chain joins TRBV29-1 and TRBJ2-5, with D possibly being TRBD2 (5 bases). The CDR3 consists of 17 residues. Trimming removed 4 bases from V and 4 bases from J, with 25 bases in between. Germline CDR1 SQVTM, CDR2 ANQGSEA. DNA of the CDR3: TGCAGCGTTGTTGGTAGCGTGCCCACCGCGGAGAGAGAGACCCAGTACTTC. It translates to CSVVGSVPTAERETQYF.

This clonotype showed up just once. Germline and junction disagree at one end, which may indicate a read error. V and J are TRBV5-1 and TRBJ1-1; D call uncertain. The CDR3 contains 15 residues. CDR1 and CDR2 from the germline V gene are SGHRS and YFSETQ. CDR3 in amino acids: CASSSRPEMNAEAFF. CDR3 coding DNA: TGCGCCAGCAGCTCGAGGCCGGAGATGAACGCTGAAGCTTTCTTT.

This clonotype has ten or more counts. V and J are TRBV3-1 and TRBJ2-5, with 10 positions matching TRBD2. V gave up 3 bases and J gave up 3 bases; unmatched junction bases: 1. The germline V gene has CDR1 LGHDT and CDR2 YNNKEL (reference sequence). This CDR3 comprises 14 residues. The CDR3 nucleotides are TGTGCCAGCAGCCACGGACTAGCGGAAGAGACCCAGTACTTC. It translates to CASSHGLAEETQYF.

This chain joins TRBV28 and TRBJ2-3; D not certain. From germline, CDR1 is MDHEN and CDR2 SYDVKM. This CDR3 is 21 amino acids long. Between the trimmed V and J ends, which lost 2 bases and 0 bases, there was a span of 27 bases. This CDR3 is CASSLRWKLEGAGISTDTQYF. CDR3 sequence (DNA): TGTGCCAGCAGTTTAAGGTGGAAACTTGAAGGCGCCGGTATTAGCACAGATACGCAGTATTTT.

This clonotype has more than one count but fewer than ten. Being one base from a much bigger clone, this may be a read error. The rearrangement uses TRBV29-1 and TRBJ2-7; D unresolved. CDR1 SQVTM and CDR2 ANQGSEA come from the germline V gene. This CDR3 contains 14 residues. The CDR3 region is CSVEGGGSSYGQYF. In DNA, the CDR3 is TGCAGCGTTGAAGGCGGCGGTAGCTCCTACGGGCAGTACTTC.

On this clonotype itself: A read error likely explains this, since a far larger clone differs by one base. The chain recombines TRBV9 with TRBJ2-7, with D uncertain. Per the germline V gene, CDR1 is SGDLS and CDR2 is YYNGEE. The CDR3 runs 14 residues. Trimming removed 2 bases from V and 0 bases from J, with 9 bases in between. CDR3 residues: CASSVGRASYEQYF. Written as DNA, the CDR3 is TGTGCCAGCAGCGTGGGCAGAGCCTCCTACGAGCAGTACTTC. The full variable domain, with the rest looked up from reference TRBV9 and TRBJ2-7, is DSGVTQTPKHLITATGQRVTLRCSPRSGDLSVYWYQQSLDQGLQFLIQYYNGEERAKGNILERFSAQQFPDLHSELNLSSLELGDSALYFCASSVGRASYEQYFGPGTRLTVT.

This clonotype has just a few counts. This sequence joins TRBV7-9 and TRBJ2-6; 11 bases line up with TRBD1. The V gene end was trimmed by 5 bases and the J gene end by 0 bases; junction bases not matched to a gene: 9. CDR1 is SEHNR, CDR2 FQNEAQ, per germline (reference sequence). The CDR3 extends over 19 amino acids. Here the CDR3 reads CASSPNPGTGGSGANVLTF. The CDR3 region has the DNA TGTGCCAGCAGCCCTAACCCCGGGACAGGGGGCTCTGGGGCCAACGTCCTGACTTTC.

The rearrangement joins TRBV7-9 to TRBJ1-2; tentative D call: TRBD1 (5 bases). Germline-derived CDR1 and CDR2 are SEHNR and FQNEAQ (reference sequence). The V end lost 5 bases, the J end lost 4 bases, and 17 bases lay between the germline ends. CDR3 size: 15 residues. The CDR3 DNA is TGTGCCAGCAGCCCCTTGGGGGAATTGGGCTATGGCTACACCTTC. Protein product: CASSPLGELGYGYTF.

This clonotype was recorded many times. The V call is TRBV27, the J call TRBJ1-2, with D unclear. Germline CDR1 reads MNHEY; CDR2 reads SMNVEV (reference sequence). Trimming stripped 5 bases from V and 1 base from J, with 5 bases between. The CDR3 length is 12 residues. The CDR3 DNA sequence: TGTGCCAGCAGTCCGAATAACTATGGCTACACCTTC. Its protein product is CASSPNNYGYTF.

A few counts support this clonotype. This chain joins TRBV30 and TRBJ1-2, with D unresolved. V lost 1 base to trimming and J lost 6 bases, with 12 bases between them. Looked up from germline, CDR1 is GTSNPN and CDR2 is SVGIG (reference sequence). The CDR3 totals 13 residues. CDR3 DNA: TGTGCCTGGAGTGGCCGACGGGATCATGGCTACACCTTC. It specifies CAWSGRRDHGYTF.

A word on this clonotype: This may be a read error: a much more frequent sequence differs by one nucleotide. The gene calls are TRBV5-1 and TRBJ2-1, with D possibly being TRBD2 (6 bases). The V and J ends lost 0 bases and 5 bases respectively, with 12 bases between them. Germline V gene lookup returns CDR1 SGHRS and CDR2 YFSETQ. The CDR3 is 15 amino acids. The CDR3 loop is CASSLVSGVNNEQFF. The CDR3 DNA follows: TGCGCCAGCAGCTTGGTCTCGGGAGTAAACAATGAGCAGTTCTTC. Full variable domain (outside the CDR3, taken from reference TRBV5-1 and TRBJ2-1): KAGVTQTPRYLIKTRGQQVTLSCSPISGHRSVSWYQQTPGQGLQFLFEYFSETQRNKGNFPGRFSGRQFSNSRSEMNVSTLELGDSALYLCASSLVSGVNNEQFFGPGTRLTVL.

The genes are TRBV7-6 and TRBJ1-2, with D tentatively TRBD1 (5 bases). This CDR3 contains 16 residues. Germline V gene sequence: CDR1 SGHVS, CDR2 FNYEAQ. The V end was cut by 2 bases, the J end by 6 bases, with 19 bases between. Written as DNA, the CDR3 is TGTGCCAGCAGCTTAAATTCTGGGGCCAGGGTTCATGGCTACACCTTC. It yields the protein CASSLNSGARVHGYTF. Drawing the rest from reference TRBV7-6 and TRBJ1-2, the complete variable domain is GAGVSQSPRYKVTKRGQDVALRCDPISGHVSLYWYRQALGQGPEFLTYFNYEAQQDKSGLPNDRFSAERPEGSISTLTIQRTEQRDSAMYRCASSLNSGARVHGYTFGSGTRLTVV.

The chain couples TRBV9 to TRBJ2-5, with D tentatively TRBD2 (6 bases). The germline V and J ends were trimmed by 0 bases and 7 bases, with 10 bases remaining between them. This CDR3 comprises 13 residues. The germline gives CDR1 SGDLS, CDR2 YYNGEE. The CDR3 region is CASSVEVGGTQYF. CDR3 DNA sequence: TGTGCCAGCAGCGTAGAAGTGGGAGGGACCCAGTACTTC.

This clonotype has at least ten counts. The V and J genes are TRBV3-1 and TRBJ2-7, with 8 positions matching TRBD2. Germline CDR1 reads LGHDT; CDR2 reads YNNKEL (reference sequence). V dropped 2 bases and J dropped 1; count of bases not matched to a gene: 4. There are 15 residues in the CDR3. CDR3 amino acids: CASSQTASGSYEQYF. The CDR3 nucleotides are TGTGCCAGCAGCCAAACGGCTAGCGGGTCCTACGAGCAGTACTTC.

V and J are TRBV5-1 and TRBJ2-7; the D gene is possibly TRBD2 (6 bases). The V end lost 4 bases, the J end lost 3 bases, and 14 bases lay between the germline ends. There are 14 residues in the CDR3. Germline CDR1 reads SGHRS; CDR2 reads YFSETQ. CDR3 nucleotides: TGCGCCAGCAGCCGCACGGAGGGGAACTACGAGCAGTACTTC. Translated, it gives CASSRTEGNYEQYF.

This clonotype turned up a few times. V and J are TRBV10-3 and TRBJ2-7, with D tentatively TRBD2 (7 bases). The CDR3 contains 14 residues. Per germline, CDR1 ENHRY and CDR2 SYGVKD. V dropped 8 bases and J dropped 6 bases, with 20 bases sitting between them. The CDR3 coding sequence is TGTGCCATCCAGGGAGGGGGACTCCCACTCGAGCAGTACTTC. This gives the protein CAIQGGGLPLEQYF.

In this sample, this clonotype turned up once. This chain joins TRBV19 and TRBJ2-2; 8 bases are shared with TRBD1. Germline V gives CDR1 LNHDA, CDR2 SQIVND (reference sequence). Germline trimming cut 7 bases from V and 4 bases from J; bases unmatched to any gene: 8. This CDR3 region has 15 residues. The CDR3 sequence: CASNPTDRGTGELFF. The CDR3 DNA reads TGTGCCAGTAACCCGACAGACAGGGGCACCGGGGAGCTGTTTTTT.

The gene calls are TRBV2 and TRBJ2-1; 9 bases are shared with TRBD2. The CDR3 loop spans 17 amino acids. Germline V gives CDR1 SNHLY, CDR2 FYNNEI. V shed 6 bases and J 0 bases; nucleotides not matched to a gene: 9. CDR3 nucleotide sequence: TGTGCCAGCAGCGGTAGCGGGGGCCCTAGCTCCTACAATGAGCAGTTCTTC. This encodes CASSGSGGPSSYNEQFF. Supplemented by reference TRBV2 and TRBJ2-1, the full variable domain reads EPEVTQTPSHQVTQMGQEVILRCVPISNHLYFYWYRQILGQKVEFLVSFYNNEISEKSEIFDDQFSVERPDGSNFTLKIRSTKLEDSAMYFCASSGSGGPSSYNEQFFGPGTRLTVL.

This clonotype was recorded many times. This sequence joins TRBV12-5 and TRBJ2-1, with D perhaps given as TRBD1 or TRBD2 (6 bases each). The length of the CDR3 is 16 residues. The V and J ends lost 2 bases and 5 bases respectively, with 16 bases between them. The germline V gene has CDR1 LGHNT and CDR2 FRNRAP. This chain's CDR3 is CASGLSGAWEHNEQFF. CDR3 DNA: TGTGCTAGTGGTTTGTCGGGGGCATGGGAACACAATGAGCAGTTCTTC.